The clone carrying this T cell receptor (beta chain) has only a few counts. Its antigen is not identified. The data are from a study of blood T cells in healthy people across ages. The sample, around 10 milliliters of peripheral blood, was drawn from each donor. From germline, CDR1 is SGHRS and CDR2 YFSETQ. The trim removed 1 base at V and 6 bases at J, leaving 9 bases unmatched. The CDR3 spans 16 residues. For the second PCR, which ran for about 7 to 12 cycles, a sample-barcoded 5' primer and a J-beta primer mix were used. Every molecule of cDNA carried a tag from a template-switch adaptor with 12 random nucleotides. MiXCR, applied by TCRdb to the 5' RACE reads, yields one record per CDR3 protein. The table records roughly 1.6 million distinct CDR3 sequences, approximately 32% of them present only once. Study results and caveats: Donor CMV status was unknown, possibly confounding expanded clonotype changes.

The sample taken for sequencing was blood. This sequence originates from a woman under 40 in good health. The V call is TRBV5-1, the J call TRBJ1-1, with 10 bases identical to TRBD1. CDR3 sequence: CASSLRRGTGDSEAFF. The DNA for the CDR3 is TGCGCCAGCAGCTTGAGGCGAGGGACAGGGGACTCTGAAGCTTTCTTT. Drawing the rest from reference TRBV5-1 and TRBJ1-1, the complete variable domain is KAGVTQTPRYLIKTRGQQVTLSCSPISGHRSVSWYQQTPGQGLQFLFEYFSETQRNKGNFPGRFSGRQFSNSRSEMNVSTLELGDSALYLCASSLRRGTGDSEAFFGQGTRLTVV.